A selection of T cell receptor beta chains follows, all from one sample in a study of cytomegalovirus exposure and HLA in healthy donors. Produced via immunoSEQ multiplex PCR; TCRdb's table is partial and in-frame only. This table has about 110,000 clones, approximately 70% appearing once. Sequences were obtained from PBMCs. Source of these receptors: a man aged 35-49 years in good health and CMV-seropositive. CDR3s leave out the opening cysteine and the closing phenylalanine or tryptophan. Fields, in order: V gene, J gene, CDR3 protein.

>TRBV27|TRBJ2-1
ASRTLYNEQF
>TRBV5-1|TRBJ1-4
ASSTTGGGAEKLF
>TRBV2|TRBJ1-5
ASMTAYSNQPQH
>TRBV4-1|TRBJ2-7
ASSHGRTGEVYEQY
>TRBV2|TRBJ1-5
ASRPRVNQPQH
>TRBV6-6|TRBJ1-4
ASSPGGASEKLF
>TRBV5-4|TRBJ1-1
ASSYDRGPTEAF
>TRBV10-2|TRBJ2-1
ASSDRDNEQF
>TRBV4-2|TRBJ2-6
ASSQDPHRTSGANVLT
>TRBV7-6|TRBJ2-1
ASSARDRGGYNEQF
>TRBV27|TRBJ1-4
ASRTTNNEKLF
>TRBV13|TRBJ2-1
ASSLFGDNEQF
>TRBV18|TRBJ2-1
ASSPPWTSGSDEQF
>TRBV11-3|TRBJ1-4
ASSLEGQRTNEKLF
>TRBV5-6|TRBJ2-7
ASSLTKSSGGTGYEQY
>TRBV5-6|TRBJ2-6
ASRIQGSGANVLT
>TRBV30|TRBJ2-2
AGSTGELF
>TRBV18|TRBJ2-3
ASSPTGTSFSTDTQY
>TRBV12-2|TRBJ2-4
ASRPGKAKNIQY
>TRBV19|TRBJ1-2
ASWLGGYGYT
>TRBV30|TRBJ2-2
AFPTGSNGELF
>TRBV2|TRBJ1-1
ASSARDEAF
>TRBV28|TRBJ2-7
ASSSGLFPGEQY
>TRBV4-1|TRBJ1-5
ASSPSPRNQPQH
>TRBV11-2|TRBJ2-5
ASSSPAETQY
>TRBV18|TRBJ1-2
ASSPPSGVETYGYT
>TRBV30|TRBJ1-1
AWSVTRGGARGTEAF
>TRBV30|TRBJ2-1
DTVGRAKDEQF
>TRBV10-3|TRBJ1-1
AIRIGQGNTEAF
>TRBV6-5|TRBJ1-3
ASSYRGQGAGNTIY
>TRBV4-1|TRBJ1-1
ASNKGPTLAYLNTEAF
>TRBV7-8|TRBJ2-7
ASSLELTYEQY
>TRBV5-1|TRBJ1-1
ASSLGATEAF
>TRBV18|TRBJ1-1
ASSLVGDRGHNTEAF
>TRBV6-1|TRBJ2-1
ASSELSKNEQF
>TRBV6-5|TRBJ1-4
ASSRTNEKLF
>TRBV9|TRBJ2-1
ASSVEDSALYETSSSYNEQF
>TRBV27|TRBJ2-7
ASSPRTAASYEQY
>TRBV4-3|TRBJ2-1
ASSRSSGSADEQF
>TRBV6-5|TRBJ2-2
ASSAGVTGELF
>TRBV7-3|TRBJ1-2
ASRQPPGQGDGYT
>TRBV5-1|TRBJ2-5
ASSLAAGEETQY
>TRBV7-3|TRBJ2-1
ASSWTSGDHNEQF
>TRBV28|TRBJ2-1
ASSEHRDSLGNEQF
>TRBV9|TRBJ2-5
ASSVGLVLMETQY
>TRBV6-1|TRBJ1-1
ASSDSMNTEAF
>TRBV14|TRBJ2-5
ASSHWTGFEETQY
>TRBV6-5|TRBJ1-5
ASSYSGGGNQPQH